This record concerns one T cell receptor (beta chain) sequence. The data stem from a study of blood T cell repertoires in COVID-19. Participants were aged about 18 to 100 years from more than 20 US areas. This CDR3 is built from 14 residues. The junction had 4 bases not matched to a gene; V was cut back by 2 bases and J by 5 bases. Germline loops: CDR1 SGHTA, CDR2 FQGNSA. Only in-frame clones appear in the TCRdb table, and some are missing; sequencing was by immunoSEQ multiplex PCR. The sample shows a few hundred thousand clones, just over 90% of them seen only once. This receptor was identified in a woman in her forties who had been exposed to COVID-19. The sequencing sample was made of PBMCs or T cells enriched from blood (not recorded which). The chain recombines TRBV7-2 with TRBJ2-7, with TRBD1 matching 9 bases. Here the CDR3 DNA reads TGTGCCAGCAGCTTACGGGACAGGGTGAACGAGCAGTACTTC. Translation: CASSLRDRVNEQYF.